This is a list of T cell receptor beta chains from one sample in a study of OX40 agonist ivuxolimab in advanced cancers. Profiling relied on immunoSEQ multiplex PCR, and the TCRdb table lists in-frame clones only, not all of them. This table has 35,000 to 45,000 clones, roughly 87% appearing once. The sequencing here drew on CD4+ or CD8+ T cells sorted from blood, taken in a trial of the OX40 agonist ivuxolimab. The receptors come from an adult with an advanced solid tumor such as melanoma, head and neck, liver or kidney cancer. The CDR3 runs from the conserved cysteine through the conserved F or W. The D gene is left open where the match is weak. Not every row has a clone size; where given, it reads once, few, many or a size class.

TRBJ1-2	-	TRBV2	-	TGTGCCAGCAGTGTTGGGGGCGATAACTATGGCTACACCTTC	CASSVGGDNYGYTF
TRBJ1-1	-	TRBV29-1	-	TGCAGCGCCGAGACGGTGAACACTGAAGCTTTCTTT	CSAETVNTEAFF
TRBJ1-2	few	TRBV19	TRBD1	TGTGCCAGTAGTAGTCCAGGGACAGACTATGGCTACACCTTC	CASSSPGTDYGYTF
TRBJ2-7	-	TRBV7-8	-	TGTGCCAGCAGCGACTCTGCGGGGGCAGGGGGTCCCTACGAGCAGTACTTC	CASSDSAGAGGPYEQYF
TRBJ2-1	-	TRBV19	-	TGTGCCAGTAGTATTGGGGTGGCGGGGGCGACTGAGCAGTTCTTC	CASSIGVAGATEQFF
TRBJ2-7	once	TRBV4-1	TRBD1	TGCGCCAGCAGCCAAGATAACAGGGGAAGCTACGAGCAGTACTTC	CASSQDNRGSYEQYF
TRBJ2-5	-	TRBV11-2	-	TGTGCCAGCAGCTTGCAGGGCGGGGCCCCCCAAGAGACCCAGTACTTC	CASSLQGGAPQETQYF
TRBJ1-5	-	TRBV13	TRBD1	TGTGCCAGCAGCTACGGACAGGGAGGTCAGCCCCAGCATTTT	CASSYGQGGQPQHF
TRBJ2-3	-	TRBV9	-	TGTGCCAGCAGCGACTCTCGAGCCGATACGCAGTATTTT	CASSDSRADTQYF
TRBJ2-1	-	TRBV7-9	-	TGTGCCAGCAGCTCCTCGAGGGGGATAACTAGCGCTTACAATGAGCAGTTCTTC	CASSSSRGITSAYNEQFF
TRBJ1-2	-	TRBV2	-	TGTGCCAGCAGTGACGACGGCCAGTTTACATATGGCTACACCTTC	CASSDDGQFTYGYTF
TRBJ2-7	-	TRBV27	-	TGTGCCAGCAGTTTATCCCCGTTCTACGAGCAGTACTTC	CASSLSPFYEQYF
TRBJ2-2	-	TRBV18	-	TGTGCCAGCTCGCGGTGGGGGGACTCGAACACCGGGGAGCTGTTTTTT	CASSRWGDSNTGELFF
TRBJ1-5	-	TRBV19	TRBD1	TGTGCCAGTAGTATAAGTCAGGGGGGTCAGCCCCAGCATTTT	CASSISQGGQPQHF
TRBJ2-1	once	TRBV25-1	TRBD2	TGTGCCAGCAGTGATGGACTAGACAATGAGCAGTTCTTC	CASSDGLDNEQFF
TRBJ2-7	-	TRBV6-1	-	TGTGCCAGCAGTCCGGACAGACCCTACGAGCAGTACTTC	CASSPDRPYEQYF
TRBJ1-4	once	TRBV19	TRBD1	TGTGCCAGTAGTACTCGGGACAGGGTACAGAATGAAAAACTGTTTTTT	CASSTRDRVQNEKLFF
TRBJ2-3	-	TRBV12-5	TRBD2	TGTGCTAGTGGTTCGACTAGCCCCACAGATACGCAGTATTTT	CASGSTSPTDTQYF
TRBJ1-2	-	TRBV5-6	-	TGTGCCAGCAGCTTGGTAGCGCCGGACTCCGATTCTAACTATGGCTACACCTTC	CASSLVAPDSDSNYGYTF
TRBJ2-1	-	TRBV4-1	-	TGCGCCAGCAGCCCCGGGGGGCCCCTGAGTATGTACAATGAGCAGTTCTTC	CASSPGGPLSMYNEQFF
TRBJ2-1	-	TRBV29-1	-	TGCAGCGTTGCCCGCCATCTAGGCAAGATCGTAGATGAGCAGTTCTTC	CSVARHLGKIVDEQFF
TRBJ2-6	-	TRBV29-1	TRBD1	TGCAGCGTTGAAGATGGGACAGACTTCTCTGGGGCCAACGTCCTGACTTTC	CSVEDGTDFSGANVLTF
TRBJ2-7	-	TRBV12-5	-	TGTGCTAGTGGTTTGGTACTTGAGACAGGTCCCAACGAGCAGTACTTC	CASGLVLETGPNEQYF
TRBJ2-1	once	TRBV9	TRBD2	TGTGCCAGCAGCGTGGCGGGGGAGTCCTACAATGAGCAGTTCTTC	CASSVAGESYNEQFF
TRBJ2-7	once	TRBV11-2	-	TGTGCCAGCAGCTTAGATCTAGGGGGGGGTACCTACGAGCAGTACTTC	CASSLDLGGGTYEQYF
TRBJ2-7	-	TRBV13	TRBD2	TGTGCCAGTGGCGGGGGGCCTAGCTCCTACGAGCAGTACTTC	CASGGGPSSYEQYF
TRBJ2-1	-	TRBV19	-	TGTGCCAGTAGTTTCAGGGATTATAATGAGCAGTTCTTC	CASSFRDYNEQFF
TRBJ2-7	-	TRBV5-1	TRBD1	TGCGCCAGCAGCCAAGGGACAGGGTCCTACGAGCAGTACTTC	CASSQGTGSYEQYF
TRBJ1-1	-	TRBV30	TRBD1	TGTGCCTGGAGTTCAGGGGGCGTTACTGAAGCTTTCTTT	CAWSSGGVTEAFF
TRBJ1-5	-	TRBV6-6	TRBD1	TGTGCCAGCAGCTTCGACAGGGGGGTAACGAAGCCCCAGCATTTT	CASSFDRGVTKPQHF
TRBJ2-2	-	TRBV7-9	-	TGTGCCAGCAGCTTTGGAAGGGAACAAAACACCGGGGAGCTGTTTTTT	CASSFGREQNTGELFF
TRBJ1-2	-	TRBV5-1	TRBD1	TGCGCCAGCAGCGCCGGGACAGGTGGCAAGGGCTACACCTTC	CASSAGTGGKGYTF
TRBJ2-5	once	TRBV7-9	TRBD2	TGTGCCAGCAGCTTGGGGACTAGTGGAACGGCCCAGTACTTC	CASSLGTSGTAQYF
TRBJ1-4	-	TRBV5-4	TRBD1	TGTGCCAGCAGCCGTGGACAGGGTCCTTATGAAAAACTGTTTTTT	CASSRGQGPYEKLFF
TRBJ1-4	once	TRBV18	TRBD1	TGTGCCAGCTCACACCCCCGGGACAGGATTAATGAAAAACTGTTTTTT	CASSHPRDRINEKLFF
TRBJ1-1	few	TRBV7-9	-	TGTGCCAGCAGCCCGGACGGGCGCTACACTGAAGCTTTCTTT	CASSPDGRYTEAFF
TRBJ1-4	-	TRBV7-8	-	TGTGCCAGCAGCTTGAACAGGCTTACAACTAATGAAAAACTGTTTTTT	CASSLNRLTTNEKLFF
TRBJ2-3	-	TRBV27	-	TGTGCCAGCAGTTTATCCGGAGGGCCTCTCACAGATACGCAGTATTTT	CASSLSGGPLTDTQYF
TRBJ1-2	-	TRBV4-1	TRBD1	TGCGCCAGCAGCCAAGAGGGAAATTCCGGGACAGCGACGGGCTATGGCTACACCTTC	CASSQEGNSGTATGYGYTF
TRBJ1-1	-	TRBV29-1	-	TGCAGCGTCCCGCTGGGGGCCGGTGAAGCTTTCTTT	CSVPLGAGEAFF
TRBJ2-1	once	TRBV19	-	TGTGCCAGTACAGGGGACACATCGTACAATGAGCAGTTCTTC	CASTGDTSYNEQFF
TRBJ2-5	-	TRBV13	-	TGTGCCAGCAGCTCGCCCGGGGACGCCTTTGAAGAGACCCAGTACTTC	CASSSPGDAFEETQYF
TRBJ2-7	-	TRBV5-6	TRBD2	TGTGCCAGCAGCCCGGCGCGGACTAGCGGGGAACTATCCTACGAGCAGTACTTC	CASSPARTSGELSYEQYF
TRBJ1-1	few	TRBV19	-	TGTGCCAGTAGTATAACAGACTACACTGAAGCTTTCTTT	CASSITDYTEAFF
TRBJ1-3	-	TRBV11-2	-	TGTGCCAGCAGCTTAGATGGCTTTGGGGCGTCTCTTTCTGGAAACACCATATATTTT	CASSLDGFGASLSGNTIYF
TRBJ2-3	-	TRBV2	TRBD1	TGTGCCAGAGAAAGTGACAGGGGGCCTGAGACTAACACAGATACGCAGTATTTT	CARESDRGPETNTDTQYF
TRBJ2-3	-	TRBV6-4	TRBD2	TGTGCCAGCAGTGACGGACTAGCGGGGGGGCCAGATACGCAGTATTTT	CASSDGLAGGPDTQYF
TRBJ1-1	once	TRBV19	-	TGTGCCAGTAGCCCGGGGGGGTTCCCTGAAGCTTTCTTT	CASSPGGFPEAFF
TRBJ1-2	-	TRBV14	TRBD1	TGTGCCAGCAGCCAAGGACAGGGGATAGCTGGCTACACCTTC	CASSQGQGIAGYTF
TRBJ2-7	-	TRBV5-1	TRBD1	TGCGCCAGCAGCTTGGCCCGGACAGGGGTATCCTACGAGCAGTACTTC	CASSLARTGVSYEQYF
TRBJ2-3	-	TRBV7-9	-	TGTGCCAGCAGACCAACACCGTCTAGCACAGATACGCAGTATTTT	CASRPTPSSTDTQYF
TRBJ1-4	-	TRBV29-1	TRBD1	TGCAGCGTCCCGGACAGGGGGCATGAAAAACTGTTTTTT	CSVPDRGHEKLFF
TRBJ2-3	-	TRBV7-3	TRBD2	TGTGCCAGCAGCTTAAGCTTAGCGGGGGGGCTGGATACGCAGTATTTT	CASSLSLAGGLDTQYF
TRBJ2-1	-	TRBV7-3	-	TGTGCCAGCAGCTTAACGGGGGGACTGTACAATGAGCAGTTCTTC	CASSLTGGLYNEQFF
TRBJ2-6	-	TRBV12-1	-	TGTGCCAGCAGCGAAGCCGTTATAGGACAAAGTCGGGCCAACGTCCTGACTTTC	CASSEAVIGQSRANVLTF
TRBJ2-3	-	TRBV9	TRBD2	TGTGCCAGCAGCGTAGTTGATAGCGGGAGCACAGATACGCAGTATTTT	CASSVVDSGSTDTQYF
TRBJ2-5	-	TRBV6-5	-	TGTGCCAGCTGGCCGGGGTACCAAGAGACCCAGTACTTC	CASWPGYQETQYF